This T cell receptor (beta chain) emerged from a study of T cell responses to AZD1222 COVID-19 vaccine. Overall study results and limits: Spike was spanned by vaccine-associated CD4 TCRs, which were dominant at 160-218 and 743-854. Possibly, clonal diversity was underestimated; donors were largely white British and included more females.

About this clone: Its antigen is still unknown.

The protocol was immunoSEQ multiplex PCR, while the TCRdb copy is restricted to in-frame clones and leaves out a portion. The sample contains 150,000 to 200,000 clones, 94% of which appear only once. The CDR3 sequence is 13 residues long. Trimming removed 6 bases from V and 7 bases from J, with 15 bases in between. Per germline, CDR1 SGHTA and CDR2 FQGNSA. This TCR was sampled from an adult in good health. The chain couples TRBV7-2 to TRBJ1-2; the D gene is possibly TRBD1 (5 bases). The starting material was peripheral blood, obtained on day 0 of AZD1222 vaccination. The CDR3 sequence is CASSRPGVGGYTF. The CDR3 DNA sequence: TGTGCCAGCAGTCGGCCGGGGGTTGGTGGCTACACCTTC.